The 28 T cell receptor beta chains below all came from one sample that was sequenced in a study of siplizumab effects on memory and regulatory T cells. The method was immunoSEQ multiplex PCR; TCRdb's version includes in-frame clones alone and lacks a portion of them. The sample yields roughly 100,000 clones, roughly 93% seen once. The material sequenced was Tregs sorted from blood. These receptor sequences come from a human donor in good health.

CDR3 DNA: TGCAGCGTTGAAGACGTAATGCCAAACTATGGCTACACCTTC. Amino acid sequence: CSVEDVMPNYGYTF. The gene calls are TRBV29-1 and TRBJ1-2; D gene uncertain. CDR1 and CDR2 from the germline V gene are SQVTM and ANQGSEA. The V gene lost 0 bases and the J gene lost 2 bases, with 10 bases spanning the gap. The CDR3 totals 14 residues.

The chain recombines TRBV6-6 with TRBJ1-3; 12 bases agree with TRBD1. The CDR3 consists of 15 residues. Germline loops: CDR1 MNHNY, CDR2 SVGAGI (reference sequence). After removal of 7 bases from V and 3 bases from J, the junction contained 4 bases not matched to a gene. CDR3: CASKGQGALGNTIYF. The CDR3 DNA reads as TGTGCCAGCAAGGGACAGGGGGCGCTTGGAAACACCATATATTTT.

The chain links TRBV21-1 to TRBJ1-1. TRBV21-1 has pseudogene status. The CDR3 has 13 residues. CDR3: CASSRLWGTEAFF. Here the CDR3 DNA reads TGTGCCAGCAGCAGGTTGTGGGGCACTGAAGCTTTCTTT.

The CDR3 loop reads CASSVEWTGSYGYTF. As DNA, the CDR3 is TGTGCCAGCAGCGTAGAATGGACAGGTTCCTATGGCTACACCTTC. The V call is TRBV9, the J call TRBJ1-2, with TRBD1 matching 7 bases. Germline-derived CDR1 and CDR2 are SGDLS and YYNGEE. After removal of 0 bases from V and 4 bases from J, the junction contained 6 bases not matched to a gene. The CDR3 consists of 15 residues. Complete variable domain (other parts from reference TRBV9 and TRBJ1-2): DSGVTQTPKHLITATGQRVTLRCSPRSGDLSVYWYQQSLDQGLQFLIQYYNGEERAKGNILERFSAQQFPDLHSELNLSSLELGDSALYFCASSVEWTGSYGYTFGSGTRLTVV.

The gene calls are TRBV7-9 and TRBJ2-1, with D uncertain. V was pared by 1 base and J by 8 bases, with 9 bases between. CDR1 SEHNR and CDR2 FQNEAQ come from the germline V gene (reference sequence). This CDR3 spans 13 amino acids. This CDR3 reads CASSLEWFHEQFF. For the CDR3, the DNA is TGTGCCAGCAGCTTAGAGTGGTTCCATGAGCAGTTCTTC.

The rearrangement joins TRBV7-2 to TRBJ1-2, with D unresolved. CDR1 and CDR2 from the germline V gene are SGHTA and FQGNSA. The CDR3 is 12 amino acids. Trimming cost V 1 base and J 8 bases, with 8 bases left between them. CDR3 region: CASSLVGVGYTF. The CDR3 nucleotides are TGTGCCAGCAGCTTAGTTGGGGTGGGCTACACCTTC.

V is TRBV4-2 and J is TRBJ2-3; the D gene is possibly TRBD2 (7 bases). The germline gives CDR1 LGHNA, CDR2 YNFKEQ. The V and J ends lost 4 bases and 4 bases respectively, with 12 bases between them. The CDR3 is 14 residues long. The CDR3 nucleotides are TGTGCCAGCAGCCTAGGGGGGGGACCAGATACGCAGTATTTT. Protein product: CASSLGGGPDTQYF.

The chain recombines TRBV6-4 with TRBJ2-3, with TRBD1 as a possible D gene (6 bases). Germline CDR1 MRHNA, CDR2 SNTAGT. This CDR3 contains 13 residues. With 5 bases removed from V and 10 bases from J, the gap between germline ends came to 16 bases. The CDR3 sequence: CASSLDRGDSQYF. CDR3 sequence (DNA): TGTGCCAGCAGTCTGGACAGAGGGGATTCGCAGTATTTT.

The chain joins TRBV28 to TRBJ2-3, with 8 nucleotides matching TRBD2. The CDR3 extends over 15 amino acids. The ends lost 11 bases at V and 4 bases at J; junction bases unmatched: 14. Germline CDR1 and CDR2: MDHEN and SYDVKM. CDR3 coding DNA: TGTGCCGCAACCCGGGGGGGCCGGGCCGCAGATACGCAGTATTTT. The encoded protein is CAATRGGRAADTQYF.

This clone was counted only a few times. In nucleotides, the CDR3 is TGTGCCAGCAGCCTGGGACTAGCGGGGGCCTCCTACGAGCAGTACTTC. Encoded protein: CASSLGLAGASYEQYF. This chain uses TRBV11-2 with TRBJ2-7, with TRBD2 identical over 14 bases. Germline trimming cut 5 bases from V and 0 bases from J; bases unmatched to any gene: 3. The CDR3 is made up of 16 amino acids. In germline, CDR1 is SGHAT, CDR2 FQNNGV.

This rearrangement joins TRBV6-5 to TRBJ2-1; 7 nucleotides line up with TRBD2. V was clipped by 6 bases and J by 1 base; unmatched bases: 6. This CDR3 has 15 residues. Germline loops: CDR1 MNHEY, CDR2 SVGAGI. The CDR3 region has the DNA TGTGCCAGCAGAATCGCGGGAGAATCCTACAATGAGCAGTTCTTC. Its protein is CASRIAGESYNEQFF.

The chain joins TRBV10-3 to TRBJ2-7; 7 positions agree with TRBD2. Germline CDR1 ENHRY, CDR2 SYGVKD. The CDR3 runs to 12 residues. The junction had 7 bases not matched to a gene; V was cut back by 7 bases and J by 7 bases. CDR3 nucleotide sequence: TGTGCCATCAACCGCCCGGGGGGAGAGCAGTACTTC. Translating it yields CAINRPGGEQYF.

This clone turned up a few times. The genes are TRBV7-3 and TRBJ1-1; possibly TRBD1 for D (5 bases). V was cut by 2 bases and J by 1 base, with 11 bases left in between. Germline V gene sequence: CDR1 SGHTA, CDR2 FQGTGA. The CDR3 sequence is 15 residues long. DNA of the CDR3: TGTGCCAGCAGCTTATTGACAGATCCGAACACTGAAGCTTTCTTT. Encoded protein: CASSLLTDPNTEAFF.

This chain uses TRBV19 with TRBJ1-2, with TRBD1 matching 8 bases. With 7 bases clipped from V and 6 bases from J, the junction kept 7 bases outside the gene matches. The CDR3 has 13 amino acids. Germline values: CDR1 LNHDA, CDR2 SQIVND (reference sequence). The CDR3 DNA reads TGTGCCAGTACCAAGACAGGGGTCGATGGCTACACCTTC. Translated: CASTKTGVDGYTF.

Written as DNA, the CDR3 is TGTGCCAGCAGCTTGGACAGGGGCTATGGCTACACCTTC. Encoded protein: CASSLDRGYGYTF. V is TRBV5-6 and J is TRBJ1-2; 7 bases fit TRBD1. The V gene's germline CDR1 is SGHDT and CDR2 YYEEEE. The V segment lost 0 bases and the J segment 4 bases; nucleotides outside the gene matches: 0. The CDR3 contains 13 residues.

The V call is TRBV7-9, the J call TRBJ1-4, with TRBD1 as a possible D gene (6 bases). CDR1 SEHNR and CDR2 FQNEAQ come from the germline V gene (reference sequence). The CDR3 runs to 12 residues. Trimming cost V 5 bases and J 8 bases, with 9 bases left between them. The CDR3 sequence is CASSRTEEKLFF. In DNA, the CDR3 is TGTGCCAGCAGCAGGACAGAGGAAAAACTGTTTTTT.

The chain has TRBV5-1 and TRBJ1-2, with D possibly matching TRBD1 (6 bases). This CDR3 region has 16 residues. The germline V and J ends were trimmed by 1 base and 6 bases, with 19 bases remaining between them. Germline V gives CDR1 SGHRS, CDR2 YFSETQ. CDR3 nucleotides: TGCGCCAGCAGCTTGCAGGCCGGGGGCGCGGGTCATGGCTACACCTTC. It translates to CASSLQAGGAGHGYTF.

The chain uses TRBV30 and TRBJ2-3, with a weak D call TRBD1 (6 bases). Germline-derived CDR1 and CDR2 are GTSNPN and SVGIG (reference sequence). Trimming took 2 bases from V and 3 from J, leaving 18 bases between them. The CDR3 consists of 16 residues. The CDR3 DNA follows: TGTGCCTGGAGTCGTAGGGGCAGGGGAAGGACAGATACGCAGTATTTT. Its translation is CAWSRRGRGRTDTQYF.

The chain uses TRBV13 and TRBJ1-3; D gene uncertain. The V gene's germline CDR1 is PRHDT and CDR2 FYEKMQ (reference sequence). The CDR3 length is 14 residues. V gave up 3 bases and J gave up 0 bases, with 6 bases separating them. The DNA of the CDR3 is TGTGCCAGCAGCTTCCGAGTCTCTGGAAACACCATATATTTT. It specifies CASSFRVSGNTIYF.

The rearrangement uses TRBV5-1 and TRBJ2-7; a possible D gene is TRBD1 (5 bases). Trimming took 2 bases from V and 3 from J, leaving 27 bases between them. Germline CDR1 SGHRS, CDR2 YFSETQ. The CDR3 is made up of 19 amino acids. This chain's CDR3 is CASSFSSSFGASPIYEQYF. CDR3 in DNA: TGCGCCAGCAGCTTTAGTTCGTCGTTTGGGGCCAGTCCCATCTACGAGCAGTACTTC.

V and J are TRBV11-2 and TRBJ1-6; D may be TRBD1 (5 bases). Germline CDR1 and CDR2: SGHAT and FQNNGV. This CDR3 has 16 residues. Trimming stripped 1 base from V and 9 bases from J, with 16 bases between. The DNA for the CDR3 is TGTGCCAGCAGCTTAGGGGGCAGGGCGGCACCTTCACCCCTCCACTTT. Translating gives CASSLGGRAAPSPLHF. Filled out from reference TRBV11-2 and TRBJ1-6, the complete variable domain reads EAGVAQSPRYKIIEKRQSVAFWCNPISGHATLYWYQQILGQGPKLLIQFQNNGVVDDSQLPKDRFSAERLKGVDSTLKIQPAKLEDSAVYLCASSLGGRAAPSPLHFGNGTRLTVT.

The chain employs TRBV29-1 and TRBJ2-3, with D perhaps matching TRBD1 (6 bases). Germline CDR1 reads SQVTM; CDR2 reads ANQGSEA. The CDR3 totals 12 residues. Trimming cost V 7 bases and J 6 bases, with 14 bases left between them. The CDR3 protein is CSGRQGPDTQYF. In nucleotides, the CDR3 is TGCAGCGGCCGTCAGGGGCCTGATACGCAGTATTTT.

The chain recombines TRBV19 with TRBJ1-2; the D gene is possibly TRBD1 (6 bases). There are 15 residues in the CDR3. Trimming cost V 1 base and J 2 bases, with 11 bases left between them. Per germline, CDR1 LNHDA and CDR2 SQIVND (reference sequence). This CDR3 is CASSIVTGRNYGYTF. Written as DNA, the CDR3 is TGTGCCAGTAGTATAGTTACAGGGAGAAACTATGGCTACACCTTC.

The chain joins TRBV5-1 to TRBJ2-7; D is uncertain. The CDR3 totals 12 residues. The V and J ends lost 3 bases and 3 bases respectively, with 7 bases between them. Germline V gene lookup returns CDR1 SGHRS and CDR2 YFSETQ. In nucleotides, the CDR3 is TGCGCCAGCAGCTCCACAGACTACGAGCAGTACTTC. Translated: CASSSTDYEQYF.

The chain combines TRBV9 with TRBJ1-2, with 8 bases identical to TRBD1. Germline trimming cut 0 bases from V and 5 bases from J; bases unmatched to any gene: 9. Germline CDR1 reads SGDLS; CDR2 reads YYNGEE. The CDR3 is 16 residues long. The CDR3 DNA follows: TGTGCCAGCAGCGTAGGATACCGGACAGGGAAATATGGCTACACCTTC. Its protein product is CASSVGYRTGKYGYTF.

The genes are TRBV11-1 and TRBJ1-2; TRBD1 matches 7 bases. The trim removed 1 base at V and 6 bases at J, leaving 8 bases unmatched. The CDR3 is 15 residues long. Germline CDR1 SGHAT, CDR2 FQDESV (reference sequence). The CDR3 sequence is CASSLEATGVHGYTF. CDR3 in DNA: TGTGCCAGCAGCTTAGAGGCCACAGGGGTCCATGGCTACACCTTC.

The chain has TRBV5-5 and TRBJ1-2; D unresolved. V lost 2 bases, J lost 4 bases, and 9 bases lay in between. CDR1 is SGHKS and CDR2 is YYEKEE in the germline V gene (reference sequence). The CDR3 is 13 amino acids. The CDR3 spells CASSLGTPYGYTF. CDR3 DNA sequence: TGTGCCAGCAGCTTAGGTACACCCTATGGCTACACCTTC.

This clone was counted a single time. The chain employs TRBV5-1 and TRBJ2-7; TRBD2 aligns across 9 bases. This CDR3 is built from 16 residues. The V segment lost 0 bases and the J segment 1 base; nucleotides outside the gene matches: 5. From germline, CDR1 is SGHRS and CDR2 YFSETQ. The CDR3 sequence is CASSLALTSGSYEQYF. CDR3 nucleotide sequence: TGCGCCAGCAGCTTGGCCCTGACTAGCGGTTCCTACGAGCAGTACTTC.